A selection of T cell receptor beta chains follows, all from one sample in a study of T-cell reconstitution after alpha-beta-depleted transplantation in children. Via MiXCR, TCRdb re-called the PCR reads, giving one row per CDR3 protein. The profile shows some 240,000 distinct CDR3 sequences, roughly a tenth of them singletons. Source: PBMCs from the stem cell graft donor, taken from the stem cell graft. These receptors were obtained from a human donor who donated a stem cell graft to a child with SCID. Both conserved end residues are part of each CDR3. D genes are given only for firm matches. Size is omitted from some rows. Given values are once, few, many or a class for expanded clones.

V gene	J gene	clone size	D gene	CDR3 protein	CDR3 DNA
TRBV5-1	TRBJ2-3	many	NA	CASSFGNTDTQYF	TGCGCCAGCAGCTTCGGCAACACAGATACGCAGTATTTT
TRBV30	TRBJ1-6	few	TRBD1	CAWSSSTGGVGNSPLHF	TGTGCCTGGAGTTCTTCTACAGGGGGTGTTGGTAATTCACCCCTCCACTTT
TRBV5-1	TRBJ1-6	many	NA	CASSLGGYESPLHF	TGCGCCAGCAGCTTGGGGGGTTATGAATCACCCCTCCACTTT
TRBV6-1	TRBJ1-5	NA	TRBD1	CASGQVVYQPQHF	TGTGCCAGCGGACAGGTGGTTTATCAGCCCCAGCATTTT
TRBV6-5	TRBJ2-7	many	TRBD1	CASSYSGTGVYEQYF	TGTGCCAGCAGTTACTCGGGTACAGGGGTCTACGAGCAGTACTTC
TRBV25-1	TRBJ2-5	many	NA	CASSEYPLQETQYF	TGTGCCAGCAGTGAATACCCGTTACAAGAGACCCAGTACTTC
TRBV27	TRBJ2-3	many	NA	CASSFSPNRADQNPAQYF	TGTGCCAGCAGTTTTTCCCCCAATCGGGCAGATCAAAATCCGGCGCAGTATTTT
TRBV20-1	TRBJ2-3	many	NA	CSAKRGGPVDTQYF	TGCAGTGCTAAGAGGGGGGGGCCGGTAGATACGCAGTATTTT
TRBV4-1	TRBJ2-3	many	NA	CASSQGANLVTQYF	TGCGCCAGCAGCCAAGGTGCGAATCTGGTTACGCAGTATTTT
TRBV7-2	TRBJ2-3	NA	NA	CASSLVEAAPPTDTQYF	TGTGCCAGCAGCTTAGTGGAGGCAGCTCCGCCCACAGATACGCAGTATTTT
TRBV2	TRBJ1-1	many	NA	CASLRSGGMLVGTEAFF	TGTGCCAGTCTTAGGAGTGGGGGAATGTTAGTGGGCACTGAAGCTTTCTTT
TRBV20-1	TRBJ2-7	NA	NA	CSASRRGETYEQYF	TGCAGTGCTAGTCGCAGGGGGGAAACCTACGAGCAGTACTTC
TRBV14	TRBJ2-5	many	NA	CASRQRSQETQYF	TGTGCCAGCAGGCAGAGATCCCAAGAGACCCAGTACTTC
TRBV20-1	TRBJ2-3	many	TRBD2	CSAPPAGITDTQYF	TGCAGTGCCCCTCCAGCGGGGATCACAGATACGCAGTATTTT
TRBV12-3/TRBV12-4	TRBJ1-6	many	TRBD1	CASTLGQINSPLHF	TGTGCCAGCACCCTGGGACAGATTAATTCACCCCTCCACTTT
TRBV5-1	TRBJ1-1	many	NA	CASSSGVPNTEAFF	TGCGCCAGCAGCTCCGGGGTTCCGAACACTGAAGCTTTCTTT
TRBV5-1	TRBJ2-3	many	TRBD2	CASTLAGGRTELIRGTDTQYF	TGCGCCAGCACCCTAGCGGGGGGGCGGACGGAGCTCATAAGAGGCACAGATACGCAGTATTTT
TRBV5-1	TRBJ1-4	many	NA	CASSYKEGVGEKLFF	TGCGCCAGCAGCTATAAGGAGGGTGTTGGTGAAAAACTGTTTTTT
TRBV11-2	TRBJ2-7	few	TRBD2	CASSFRGGSGEQYF	TGTGCCAGCAGCTTTCGGGGGGGGTCGGGAGAGCAGTACTTC
TRBV5-1	TRBJ2-2	NA	TRBD1	CASSGGQANTGELFF	TGCGCCAGCAGCGGTGGACAGGCGAACACCGGGGAGCTGTTTTTT
TRBV5-5	TRBJ2-1	many	NA	CASSWPGAYEQFF	TGTGCCAGCAGCTGGCCGGGGGCCTATGAGCAGTTCTTC
TRBV10-3	TRBJ1-5	NA	NA	CAISEGRQGNKQPQHF	TGTGCCATCAGTGAAGGTCGCCAGGGGAACAAACAGCCCCAGCATTTT
TRBV5-1	TRBJ2-7	many	NA	CASSLASEQYF	TGCGCCAGCAGCCTGGCGTCCGAGCAGTACTTC
TRBV2	TRBJ2-2	many	TRBD1	CASSEGTGVGELFF	TGTGCCAGCAGTGAAGGGACAGGGGTCGGGGAGCTGTTTTTT
TRBV19	TRBJ2-3	many	NA	CASSIVHPDTQYF	TGTGCCAGTAGTATAGTTCACCCAGATACGCAGTATTTT
TRBV2	TRBJ1-1	many	NA	CASSQSRVPTEAFF	TGTGCCAGCAGTCAGTCAAGGGTGCCCACTGAAGCTTTCTTT
TRBV20-1	TRBJ1-5	many	TRBD1	CSAGGETINQPQHF	TGCAGTGCAGGGGGCGAGACAATCAATCAGCCCCAGCATTTT
TRBV12-3/TRBV12-4	TRBJ1-2	many	NA	CASQPTANYGYTF	TGTGCCAGCCAACCGACGGCCAACTATGGCTACACCTTC
TRBV15	TRBJ2-7	many	NA	CATSRDLFYEQYF	TGTGCCACCAGCAGAGATCTTTTCTACGAGCAGTACTTC